The clone carrying this T cell receptor beta chain was observed at least ten times. The antigen is unknown. The source of the sample is a study of T cells after yellow fever vaccination. Background on the study: Low-cell-number fractions were prepared with SMART-Seq v4 Ultra Low Input. Study conclusions and caveats: Clones from primary vaccination mostly reappeared after the booster (less than 98% CD4, approximately 86% CD8). A small proportion of clonotypes was detected in both the CD4 and CD8 compartments.

Germline assignment: CDR1 SGDLS and CDR2 YYNGEE. Trimming removed 4 bases at V and 0 bases at J, with 7 bases between. This CDR3 is 13 amino acids long. It was through 5'RACE template switching that TCR cDNA was made, with a universal primer site and UMIs added. TCRdb re-analysed the 5' RACE reads in MiXCR, keeping a single row per CDR3 protein. The sample has more than 65,000 distinct CDR3 sequences, around 7.1% seen once. This TCR was sampled from a man between 18 and 35 years old who received the YFV17D yellow fever vaccine. The chain employs TRBV9 and TRBJ1-1, with D hard to call. The sample was CD8+ T cells sorted from PBMCs, taken roughly 10 days after the first yellow fever vaccination. Here the CDR3 reads CASSHGMNTEAFF. CDR3 nucleotide sequence: TGTGCCAGCAGCCATGGCATGAACACTGAAGCTTTCTTT.